Listed below are T cell receptor beta chains from one sample, sequenced in a study of human T cells and chemical hapten exposure. MiXCR, applied by TCRdb to the RACE reads, yields one record per CDR3 protein. The table lists about 190,000 distinct CDR3 sequences, 24% of them singletons, with approximately 2.5% in the top ten. Sequenced material: whole blood, taken in connection with sensitization to the hapten diphenylcyclopropenone (DPC). The receptors originated from a woman aged 40 to 50 with alopecia areata. Some clones in this sample may be carry-over from other donors' samples. The CDR3 runs from the conserved cysteine through the conserved F or W. Each record gives: J gene, clone size, V gene, D gene, CDR3 protein, CDR3 DNA. A D gene is named only where the DNA matches it firmly. Clone size is given for some rows only: seen once, a few or many times, or a class if the clone is expanded.

TRBJ1-6 | NA | TRBV27 | NA | CASSFGNSPLHF | TGTGCCAGCAGCTTCGGTAATTCACCCCTCCACTTT
TRBJ2-3 | many | TRBV29-1 | TRBD2 | CSVEDTSGTDTQYF | TGCAGCGTTGAAGACACTAGCGGCACAGATACGCAGTATTTT
TRBJ2-7 | NA | TRBV5-1 | TRBD1 | CASSLTGTGLYEQYF | TGCGCCAGCAGCCTGACCGGGACAGGGCTGTACGAGCAGTACTTC
TRBJ2-1 | NA | TRBV29-1 | NA | CSVGSGSSYNEQFF | TGCAGCGTGGGTAGCGGAAGCTCCTACAATGAGCAGTTCTTC
TRBJ2-7 | NA | TRBV12-3/TRBV12-4 | TRBD2 | CASGPTSGSSYEQYF | TGTGCCAGCGGACCGACTAGCGGGAGCTCCTACGAGCAGTACTTC
TRBJ2-1 | NA | TRBV9 | TRBD2 | CASSVEGLAGFNEQFF | TGTGCCAGCAGCGTTGAGGGACTAGCGGGATTCAATGAGCAGTTCTTC
TRBJ2-7 | few | TRBV11-2 | NA | CASSYSLYEQYF | TGTGCCAGCAGCTACAGTCTCTACGAGCAGTACTTC
TRBJ2-5 | NA | TRBV27 | TRBD1 | CASSSRGQGAWQETQYF | TGTGCCAGCAGTTCTCGAGGACAGGGGGCTTGGCAAGAGACCCAGTACTTC
TRBJ2-7 | few | TRBV20-1 | TRBD1 | CSAKTIGTQGGLYEQYF | TGCAGTGCCAAGACCATCGGGACACAGGGGGGACTGTACGAGCAGTACTTC
TRBJ2-3 | NA | TRBV20-1 | TRBD2 | CSARVAGVADTQYF | TGCAGTGCTAGGGTAGCGGGAGTTGCAGATACGCAGTATTTT
TRBJ2-3 | NA | TRBV20-1 | NA | CSARERLSYLTDTQYF | TGCAGTGCTAGAGAGCGATTAAGCTATCTCACAGATACGCAGTATTTT
TRBJ2-3 | few | TRBV29-1 | TRBD2 | CSVFLGLAGVDTQYF | TGCAGCGTTTTTTTGGGATTAGCGGGTGTGGATACGCAGTATTTT
TRBJ2-5 | many | TRBV7-2 | TRBD2 | CASSLRRGVETQYF | TGTGCCAGCAGCTTAAGGCGGGGGGTAGAGACCCAGTACTTC
TRBJ1-1 | many | TRBV29-1 | NA | CSVGRISNTEAFF | TGCAGCGTTGGGAGGATCTCGAACACTGAAGCTTTCTTT
TRBJ2-5 | NA | TRBV5-1 | TRBD2 | CASSLGSGLGGSETQYF | TGCGCCAGCAGCTTGGGTTCCGGACTAGGAGGGTCAGAGACCCAGTACTTC
TRBJ2-7 | many | TRBV4-1 | TRBD2 | CASSLRLAQSYEQYF | TGCGCCAGCAGCCTCCGACTAGCGCAGTCCTACGAGCAGTACTTC
TRBJ2-2 | NA | TRBV20-1 | NA | CSARSQLPNTGEPFF | TGCAGTGCTAGATCCCAGCTACCGAACACCGGGGAGCCGTTTTTT
TRBJ1-6 | NA | TRBV14 | TRBD1 | CASSQSWTGDSPLHF | TGTGCCAGCAGCCAATCATGGACAGGGGATTCACCCCTCCACTTT
TRBJ2-1 | few | TRBV9 | NA | CASNPTGEGEQFF | TGTGCCAGCAACCCCACAGGGGAGGGCGAGCAGTTCTTC
TRBJ2-1 | NA | TRBV6-6 | NA | CASSYSSFPYNEQFF | TGTGCCAGCAGTTACAGTAGCTTCCCCTACAATGAGCAGTTCTTC
TRBJ2-3 | few | TRBV5-4 | TRBD2 | CASSSRLAGGPMTDTQYF | TGTGCCAGCAGCTCCCGACTAGCGGGAGGGCCTATGACAGATACGCAGTATTTT
TRBJ2-4 | NA | TRBV6-1 | TRBD2 | CASIGGRGEAKNIQYF | TGTGCCAGCATCGGAGGGCGGGGGGAAGCCAAAAACATTCAGTACTTC
TRBJ2-2 | NA | TRBV7-2 | NA | CASSFNGPLPGELFF | TGTGCCAGCAGCTTTAATGGACCTCTACCCGGGGAGCTGTTTTTT
TRBJ2-1 | few | TRBV4-2 | TRBD2 | CASSRGLAGGPRDNEQFF | TGTGCCAGCAGCCGGGGACTAGCGGGAGGGCCGAGGGACAATGAGCAGTTCTTC
TRBJ2-1 | NA | TRBV7-2 | NA | CASREGPHEQFF | TGTGCCAGCAGGGAGGGTCCCCATGAGCAGTTCTTC
TRBJ1-5 | NA | TRBV9 | NA | CASSGGGGHQPQHF | TGTGCCAGCAGCGGAGGTGGGGGACATCAGCCCCAGCATTTT
TRBJ2-3 | medium-sized | TRBV5-6 | NA | CASSLSEDTQYF | TGTGCCAGCAGCTTGAGTGAGGATACGCAGTATTTT
TRBJ2-1 | few | TRBV6-5 | TRBD2 | CASSYGLAGGSEQFF | TGTGCCAGCAGTTACGGTCTAGCGGGAGGGAGTGAGCAGTTCTTC
TRBJ2-1 | NA | TRBV7-9 | NA | CASSGGIANEQFF | TGTGCCAGCAGCGGGGGGATTGCCAATGAGCAGTTCTTC
TRBJ2-4 | NA | TRBV6-2/TRBV6-3 | NA | CASSSTPTVLAKNIQYF | TGTGCCAGCAGTTCTACCCCGACAGTTTTAGCCAAAAACATTCAGTACTTC
TRBJ2-1 | few | TRBV27 | TRBD2 | CASSYSGPYNEQFF | TGTGCCAGCAGTTATAGCGGGCCCTACAATGAGCAGTTCTTC
TRBJ2-7 | NA | TRBV7-2 | NA | CASGGPLTYEQYF | TGTGCCAGCGGGGGGCCTTTAACCTACGAGCAGTACTTC
TRBJ2-3 | few | TRBV7-3 | TRBD1 | CASSARQGPDTQYF | TGTGCCAGCAGCGCTCGACAGGGGCCCGATACGCAGTATTTT
TRBJ2-5 | NA | TRBV6-5 | TRBD1 | CASSSGTGVLQETQYF | TGTGCCAGCAGTTCCGGGACAGGGGTCCTCCAAGAGACCCAGTACTTC